The 11 T cell receptor beta chains in this list originate from one sample, sequenced in a study of T-cell memory formation after mild COVID-19. TCRdb called the 5' RACE reads again in MiXCR, with one record for every CDR3 protein. Of about 620,000 distinct CDR3 sequences listed, roughly 18% were seen once; the top ten hold about 12%. The sample taken for sequencing was PBMCs or a T cell subset sorted from them (not recorded which). The receptors here all came from an adult woman who had mild COVID-19 (a few samples of this study predate the infection). Cell type and time point are not known.

This clonotype was detected only a few times. The gene calls are TRBV29-1 and TRBJ2-7, with D tentatively TRBD1 (6 bases). Between the trimmed V and J ends, which lost 8 bases and 4 bases, there was a span of 12 bases. Germline V CDR1 and CDR2: SQVTM, ANQGSEA. This CDR3 contains 11 residues. This CDR3 reads CSSRTAYEQYF. The CDR3, as DNA: TGCAGCTCTAGGACAGCGTACGAGCAGTACTTC.

This clonotype was seen a handful of times. The chain uses TRBV7-2 and TRBJ2-3; 13 positions agree with TRBD2. V lost 5 bases, J lost 6 bases, and 8 bases stayed unmatched. This CDR3 region has 16 residues. Germline CDR1 SGHTA, CDR2 FQGNSA. The CDR3 here is CASSQTSGGVVDTQYF. CDR3 nucleotides: TGTGCCAGCAGCCAAACTAGCGGGGGGGTCGTTGATACGCAGTATTTT.

This clonotype has just a few counts. The chain carries TRBV2 and TRBJ2-1; tentatively, D is TRBD1 or TRBD2 (5 bases each). Trimming stripped 7 bases from V and 6 bases from J, with 19 bases between. Germline CDR1 SNHLY, CDR2 FYNNEI. CDR3 size: 15 residues. CDR3 nucleotide sequence: TGTGCCAGCATAGACCGGGACGCCACTTCCAATGAGCAGTTCTTC. It specifies CASIDRDATSNEQFF. Drawing the rest from reference TRBV2 and TRBJ2-1, the complete variable domain is EPEVTQTPSHQVTQMGQEVILRCVPISNHLYFYWYRQILGQKVEFLVSFYNNEISEKSEIFDDQFSVERPDGSNFTLKIRSTKLEDSAMYFCASIDRDATSNEQFFGPGTRLTVL.

The V call is TRBV15, the J call TRBJ2-3, with 7 bases matching TRBD1. The V gene's germline CDR1 is LNHNV and CDR2 YYDKDF (reference sequence). With 3 bases clipped from V and 1 base from J, the junction kept 7 bases outside the gene matches. This CDR3 has 16 amino acids. Here the CDR3 DNA reads TGTGCCACCAGCAGCAGACAGGGATCGGGCACAGATACGCAGTATTTT. Residues: CATSSRQGSGTDTQYF.

This clonotype has more than one count but fewer than ten. The chain is built from TRBV9 and TRBJ2-7, with TRBD2 matching over 8 bases. The ends lost 4 bases at V and 0 bases at J; junction bases unmatched: 12. The CDR3 length is 17 residues. Germline assignment: CDR1 SGDLS and CDR2 YYNGEE. DNA of the CDR3: TGTGCCAGCAGCCGAACAGAGGCCGGGAGGGGCTCCTACGAGCAGTACTTC. It yields the protein CASSRTEAGRGSYEQYF.

The CDR3, as DNA: TGTGCCAGCAGCCGACCTCCGACTTACGAGCAGTACTTC. This codes for CASSRPPTYEQYF. The chain couples TRBV3-1 to TRBJ2-7; no reliable D call. Germline V gene lookup returns CDR1 LGHDT and CDR2 YNNKEL (reference sequence). This CDR3 is built from 13 residues. V lost 4 bases and J 4 bases, leaving 11 bases between the germline ends.

This chain uses TRBV19 with TRBJ2-1; 9 bases are shared with TRBD1. The J segment lost 9 bases and the V segment lost 5 bases, leaving 11 bases of the junction unmatched. The CDR3 length is 15 residues. Germline V CDR1 and CDR2: LNHDA, SQIVND (reference sequence). The CDR3 coding sequence is TGTGCCAGTAGTTTCCCGGGACAGGGTTTAAGTGAGCAGTTCTTC. Protein product: CASSFPGQGLSEQFF. Variable domain in full (rest from reference TRBV19 and TRBJ2-1): DGGITQSPKYLFRKEGQNVTLSCEQNLNHDAMYWYRQDPGQGLRLIYYSQIVNDFQKGDIAEGYSVSREKKESFPLTVTSAQKNPTAFYLCASSFPGQGLSEQFFGPGTRLTVL.

The table lists this clonotype with a few counts. The V call is TRBV5-1, the J call TRBJ2-7; D remains unclear. CDR1 and CDR2 (germline): SGHRS, YFSETQ. CDR3 length: 13 residues. The V end was cut by 2 bases, the J end by 2 bases, with 8 bases between. The CDR3 sequence: CASSLHVTYEQYF. In DNA form, the CDR3 reads TGCGCCAGCAGCTTACATGTCACCTACGAGCAGTACTTC.

This clonotype was seen at least ten times. The chain has TRBV5-1 and TRBJ1-2, with a possible D match to TRBD1 (5 bases). Germline V gives CDR1 SGHRS, CDR2 YFSETQ. The length of the CDR3 is 17 residues. V was trimmed by 0 bases and J by 6 bases, leaving 21 bases between them. CDR3 amino acids: CASSLDAGTTHMDGYTF. CDR3 nucleotide sequence: TGCGCCAGCAGCTTGGACGCCGGGACGACGCATATGGATGGCTACACCTTC.

This clonotype has just one count. This chain connects TRBV5-4 to TRBJ2-3; 8 bases fit TRBD2. Germline CDR1 reads SGHNT; CDR2 reads YYREEE (reference sequence). The CDR3 has 15 residues. Trimming cost V 4 bases and J 2 bases; bases outside gene matches: 6. In DNA, the CDR3 is TGTGCCAGCAGCCCGACTAGCGCCCACACAGATACGCAGTATTTT. It is translated as CASSPTSAHTDTQYF.

This clonotype was detected only a few times. The rearrangement uses TRBV9 and TRBJ2-1; D is possibly TRBD1 or TRBD2 (5 bases each). The CDR3 runs to 18 residues. Looked up from germline, CDR1 is SGDLS and CDR2 is YYNGEE. The V end lost 1 base, the J end lost 0 bases, and 17 bases lay between the germline ends. This CDR3 reads CASSVYGDVRLSYNEQFF. CDR3 DNA sequence: TGTGCCAGCAGCGTATATGGGGACGTGAGACTCTCCTACAATGAGCAGTTCTTC.